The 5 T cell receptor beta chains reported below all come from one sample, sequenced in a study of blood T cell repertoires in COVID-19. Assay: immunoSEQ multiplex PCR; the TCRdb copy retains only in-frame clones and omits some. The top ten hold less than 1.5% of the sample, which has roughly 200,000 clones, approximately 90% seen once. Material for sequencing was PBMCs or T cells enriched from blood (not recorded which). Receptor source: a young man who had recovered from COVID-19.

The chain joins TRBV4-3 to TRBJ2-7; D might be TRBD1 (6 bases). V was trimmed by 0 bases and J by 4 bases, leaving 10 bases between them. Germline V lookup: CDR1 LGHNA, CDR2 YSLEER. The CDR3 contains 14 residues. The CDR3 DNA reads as TGCGCCAGCAGCCAAGATGGGGGCGGGTACGAGCAGTACTTC. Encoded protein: CASSQDGGGYEQYF.

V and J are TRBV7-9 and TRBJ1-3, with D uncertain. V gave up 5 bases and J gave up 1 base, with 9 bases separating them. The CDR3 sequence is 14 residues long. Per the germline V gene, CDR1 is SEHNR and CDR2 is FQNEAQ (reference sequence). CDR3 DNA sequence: TGTGCCAGCAGCCCCCGAGGGTCTGGAAACACCATATATTTT. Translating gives CASSPRGSGNTIYF.

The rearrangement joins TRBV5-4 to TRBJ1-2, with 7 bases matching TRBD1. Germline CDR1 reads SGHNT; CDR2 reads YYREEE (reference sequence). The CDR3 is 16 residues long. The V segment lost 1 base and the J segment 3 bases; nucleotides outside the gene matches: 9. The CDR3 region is CASSLKGGGTYYGYTF. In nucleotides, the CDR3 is TGTGCCAGCAGCTTGAAAGGAGGGGGCACGTACTATGGCTACACCTTC.

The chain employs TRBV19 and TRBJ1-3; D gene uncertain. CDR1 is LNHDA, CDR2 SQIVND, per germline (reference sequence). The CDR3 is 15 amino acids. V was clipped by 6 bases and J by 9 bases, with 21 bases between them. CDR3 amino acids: CASSPPDRDEGTIYF. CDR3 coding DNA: TGTGCCAGTAGCCCCCCAGACCGGGATGAAGGCACCATATATTTT.

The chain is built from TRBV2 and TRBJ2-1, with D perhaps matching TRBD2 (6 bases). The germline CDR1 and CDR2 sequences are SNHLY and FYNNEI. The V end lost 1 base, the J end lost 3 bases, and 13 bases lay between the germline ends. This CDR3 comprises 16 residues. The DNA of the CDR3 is TGTGCCAGCAGTGAAGGGGGGGTGGCTCACTACAATGAGCAGTTCTTC. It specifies CASSEGGVAHYNEQFF.